This TCR beta chain was captured by sequencing in a study of T cells in Graves' hyperthyroidism and ophthalmopathy. Only a few counts were recorded for this clonotype. CDR1 is MNHEY and CDR2 is SVGAGI in the germline V gene. V gave up 0 bases and J gave up 11 bases, with 16 bases separating them. This CDR3 spans 14 amino acids. From RNA transcripts, TCR beta CDR3 regions were amplified. RT-PCR in the first round (using the HTBI primer set) targeted the TCR CDR3. TCRdb redid the calling of the multiplex PCR reads with MiXCR, one entry per CDR3 protein. The sample lists about 480,000 distinct CDR3 sequences; approximately 15% were seen once.

What was sequenced was blood. The chain carries TRBV6-5 and TRBJ1-1, with D unclear. The TCR originated in a woman under 30 with Graves' hyperthyroidism. In nucleotides, the CDR3 is TGTGCCAGCAGTTACTCGCAGACTTTCACCTTGGCTTTCTTT. Amino acid sequence: CASSYSQTFTLAFF.